This record looks at one TCR beta chain sequence and its context. Its target is unknown. This entry comes from a study of CXCR3-negative and CXCR3-positive naive CD8 T cells. Germline CDR1 SEHNR, CDR2 FQNEAQ (reference sequence). The CDR3 length is 17 residues. Study-wide points: Naive CXCR3-positive cells had TRB CDR3s more hydrophobic than those of CXCR3-negative naive cells.

The TRB libraries of cDNA were built by UMI-labeled 5' RACE. TCRdb processed the 5' RACE reads again and assigns one entry to each CDR3 protein, with no DNA. The sample totals around 95,000 distinct CDR3 sequences; its top ten clones hold approximately 1%. The receptor was derived from a human donor in good health. Some clones in this sample may be carry-over from other donors' samples. This chain uses TRBV7-9 with TRBJ2-7; TCRdb reports TRBD1, a call that lacks DNA to check it against. Source material: naive CXCR3+ CD8+ T cells from blood. The subset: CD45RO-CCR7+CD27+CD95- naive CD8+ T cells expressing CXCR3 (TNR3+). CDR3 loop: CASSLNLRGIRFYEQYF.